The clone carrying this TCR beta chain has just one count. What it binds is not known. The sample originates from a study of CD8+CD57+ T cells in acquired aplastic anemia. Broader study findings: A significant difference in CD8+ Simpson's diversity between patients and controls was not found.

V was cut by 4 bases and J by 4 bases, with 14 bases left in between. The CDR3 loop spans 14 amino acids. Germline CDR1 is LNHDA and CDR2 is SQIVND (reference sequence). TCR beta VDJ and CDR3 were profiled, and genomic DNA was the template. MiXCR was run by TCRdb on the reads, yielding one entry per CDR3 protein. This table holds approximately 150,000 distinct CDR3 sequences, around 48% found once. CD8+CD57+ cell expansion, shown by flow cytometry, had occurred in the patients selected for sequencing. This chain uses TRBV19 with TRBJ2-7; a possible D gene is TRBD1 (5 bases). The TCR comes from a human donor with aplastic anemia. The sample comprised sorted CD4+, CD8+, or CD8+CD57+ T cells (not recorded which) from PBMCs. For the CDR3, the DNA is TGTGCCAGTAGTAGGGCGGACACCCTTTACGAGCAGTACTTC. This codes for CASSRADTLYEQYF.